This TCR beta chain derives from a study of blood T cell repertoires in COVID-19. Only in-frame clones appear in the TCRdb table, and some are missing; sequencing was by immunoSEQ multiplex PCR. Among approximately 300,000 clones listed, approximately 89% were seen once. This CDR3 has 15 residues. V gave up 7 bases and J gave up 2 bases, with 16 bases separating them. Germline V gives CDR1 MDHEN, CDR2 SYDVKM. The study drew participants aged about 18 to 95 years from approximately 25 US areas. This rearrangement joins TRBV28 to TRBJ2-3; weak D call: TRBD1 (5 bases). The clonotype originates from a woman aged 25 to 39 who had recovered from COVID-19. Sequences were obtained from PBMCs or T cells enriched from blood (not recorded which). The CDR3 reads CASTLEGALTDTQYF. CDR3 coding DNA: TGTGCCAGCACCCTCGAAGGGGCCCTCACAGATACGCAGTATTTT. Variable domain in full (rest from reference TRBV28 and TRBJ2-3): DVKVTQSSRYLVKRTGEKVFLECVQDMDHENMFWYRQDPGLGLRLIYFSYDVKMKEKGDIPEGYSVSREKKERFSLILESASTNQTSMYLCASTLEGALTDTQYFGPGTRLTVL.